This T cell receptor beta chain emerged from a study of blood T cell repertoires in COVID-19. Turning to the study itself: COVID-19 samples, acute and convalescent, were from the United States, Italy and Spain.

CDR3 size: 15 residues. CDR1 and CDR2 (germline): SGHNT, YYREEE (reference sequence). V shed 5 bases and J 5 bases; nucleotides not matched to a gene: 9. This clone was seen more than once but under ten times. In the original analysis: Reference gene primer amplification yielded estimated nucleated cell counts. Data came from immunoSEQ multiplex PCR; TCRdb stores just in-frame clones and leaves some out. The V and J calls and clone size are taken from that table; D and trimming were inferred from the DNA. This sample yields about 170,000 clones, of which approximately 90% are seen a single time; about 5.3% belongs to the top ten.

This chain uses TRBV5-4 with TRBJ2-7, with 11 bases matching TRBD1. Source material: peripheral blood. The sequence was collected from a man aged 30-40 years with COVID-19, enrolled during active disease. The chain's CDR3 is CASSSARTGGHEQYF. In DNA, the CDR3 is TGTGCCAGCAGTTCGGCCCGGACAGGGGGCCACGAGCAGTACTTC.